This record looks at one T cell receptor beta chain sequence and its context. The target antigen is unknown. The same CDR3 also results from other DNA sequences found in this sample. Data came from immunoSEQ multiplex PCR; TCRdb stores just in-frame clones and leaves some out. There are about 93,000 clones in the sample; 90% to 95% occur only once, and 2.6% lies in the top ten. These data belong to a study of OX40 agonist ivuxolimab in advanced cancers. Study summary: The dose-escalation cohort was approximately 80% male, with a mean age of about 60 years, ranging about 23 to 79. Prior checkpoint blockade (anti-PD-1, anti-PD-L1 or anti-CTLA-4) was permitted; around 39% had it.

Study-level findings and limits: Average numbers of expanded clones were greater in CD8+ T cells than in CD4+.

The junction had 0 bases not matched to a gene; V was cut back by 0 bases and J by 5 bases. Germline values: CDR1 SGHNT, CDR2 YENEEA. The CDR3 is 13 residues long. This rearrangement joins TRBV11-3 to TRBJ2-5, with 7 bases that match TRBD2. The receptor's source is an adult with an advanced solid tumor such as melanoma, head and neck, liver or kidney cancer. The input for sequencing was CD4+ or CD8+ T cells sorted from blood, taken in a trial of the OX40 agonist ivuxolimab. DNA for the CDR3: TGTGCCAGCAGCTTAGAGGGGGGGGAGACCCAGTACTTC. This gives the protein CASSLEGGETQYF.